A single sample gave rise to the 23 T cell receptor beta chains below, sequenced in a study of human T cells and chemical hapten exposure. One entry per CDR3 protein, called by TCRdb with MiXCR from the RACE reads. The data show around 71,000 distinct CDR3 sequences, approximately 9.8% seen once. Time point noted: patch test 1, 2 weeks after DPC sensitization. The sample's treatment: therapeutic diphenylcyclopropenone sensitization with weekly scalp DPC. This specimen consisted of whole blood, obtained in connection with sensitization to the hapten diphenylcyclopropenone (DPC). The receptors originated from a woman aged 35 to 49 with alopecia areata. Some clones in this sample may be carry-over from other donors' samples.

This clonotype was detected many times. CDR3 in amino acids: CASSRPTSGGAWIDTQYF. CDR3 DNA sequence: TGTGCCAGCAGCCGACCGACTAGCGGGGGGGCCTGGATAGATACGCAGTATTTT. This sequence joins TRBV7-8 and TRBJ2-3, with 14 bases identical to TRBD2. Unmatched junction bases numbered 12, after V lost 5 bases and J lost 5 bases. The germline gives CDR1 SGHVS, CDR2 FQNEAQ. This CDR3 is 18 amino acids long.

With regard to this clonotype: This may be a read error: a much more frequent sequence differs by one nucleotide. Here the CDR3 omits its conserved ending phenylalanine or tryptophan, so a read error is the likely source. CDR3 DNA: TGTGCCATCAGTGAGTCGGGGAGCACAGATACGCAGTATTCT. Translating it yields CAISESGSTDTQYS. The rearrangement joins TRBV10-3 to TRBJ2-3; D uncertain. V dropped 0 bases and J dropped 0 bases, with 4 bases sitting between them. This CDR3 has 14 amino acids. The germline CDR1 and CDR2 sequences are ENHRY and SYGVKD.

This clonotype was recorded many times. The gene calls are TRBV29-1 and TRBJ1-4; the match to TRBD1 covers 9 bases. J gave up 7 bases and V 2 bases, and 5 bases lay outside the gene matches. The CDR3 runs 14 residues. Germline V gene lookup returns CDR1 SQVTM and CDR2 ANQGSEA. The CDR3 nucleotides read TGCAGCGTTGAAACCGGGACAGGGAGTGAAAAACTGTTTTTT. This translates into CSVETGTGSEKLFF.

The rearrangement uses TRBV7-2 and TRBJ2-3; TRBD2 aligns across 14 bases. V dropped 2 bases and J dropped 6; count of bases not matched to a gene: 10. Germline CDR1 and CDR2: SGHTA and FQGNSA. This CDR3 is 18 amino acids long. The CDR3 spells CASSLWTSGGTQVDTQYF. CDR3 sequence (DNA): TGTGCCAGCAGCTTATGGACTAGCGGGGGGACCCAGGTGGATACGCAGTATTTT. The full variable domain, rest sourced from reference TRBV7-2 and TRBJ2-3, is GAGVSQSPSNKVTEKGKDVELRCDPISGHTALYWYRQSLGQGLEFLIYFQGNSAPDKSGLPSDRFSAERTGGSVSTLTIQRTQQEDSAVYLCASSLWTSGGTQVDTQYFGPGTRLTVL.

The CDR3 loop reads CASSLGGSYGYTF. CDR3 bases: TGTGCCAGCAGCTTGGGTGGATCCTATGGCTACACCTTC. The chain joins TRBV5-6 to TRBJ1-2; unclear D gene. CDR3 length: 13 residues. Deletions cut 0 bases from V and 4 bases from J, with 7 bases between. Germline CDR1 reads SGHDT; CDR2 reads YYEEEE.

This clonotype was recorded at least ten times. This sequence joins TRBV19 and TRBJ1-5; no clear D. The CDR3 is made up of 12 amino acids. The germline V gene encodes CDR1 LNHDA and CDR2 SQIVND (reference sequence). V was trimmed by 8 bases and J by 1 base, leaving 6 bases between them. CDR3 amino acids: CASAASNQPQHF. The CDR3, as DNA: TGTGCCAGTGCGGCGAGCAATCAGCCCCAGCATTTT.

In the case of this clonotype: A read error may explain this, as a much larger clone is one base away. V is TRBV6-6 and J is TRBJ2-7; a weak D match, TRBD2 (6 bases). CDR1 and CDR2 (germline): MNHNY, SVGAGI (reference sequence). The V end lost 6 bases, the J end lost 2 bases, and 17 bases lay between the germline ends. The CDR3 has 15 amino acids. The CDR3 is CASSLSPEGTYEQYF. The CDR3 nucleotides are TGTGCCAGCAGCCTAAGTCCGGAGGGGACCTACGAGCAGTACTTC.

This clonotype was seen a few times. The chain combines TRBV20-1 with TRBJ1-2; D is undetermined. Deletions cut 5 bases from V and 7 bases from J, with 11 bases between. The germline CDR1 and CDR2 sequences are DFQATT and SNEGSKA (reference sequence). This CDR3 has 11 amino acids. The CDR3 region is CSAPPVSGYTF. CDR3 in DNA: TGCAGTGCTCCCCCGGTTAGTGGCTACACCTTC.

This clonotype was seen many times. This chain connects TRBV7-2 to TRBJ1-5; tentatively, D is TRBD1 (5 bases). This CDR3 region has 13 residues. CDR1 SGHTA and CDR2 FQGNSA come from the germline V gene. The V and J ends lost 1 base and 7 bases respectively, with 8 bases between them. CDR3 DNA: TGTGCCAGCAGCTTAGTGCAGGGACAGCCCCAGCATTTT. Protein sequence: CASSLVQGQPQHF.

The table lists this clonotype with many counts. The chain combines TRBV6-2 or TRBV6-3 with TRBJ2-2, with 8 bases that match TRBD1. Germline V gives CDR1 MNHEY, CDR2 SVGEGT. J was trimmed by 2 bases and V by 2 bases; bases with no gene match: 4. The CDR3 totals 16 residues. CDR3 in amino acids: CASSYDDRGNTGELFF. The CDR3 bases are TGTGCCAGCAGTTACGATGACAGGGGAAACACCGGGGAGCTGTTTTTT.

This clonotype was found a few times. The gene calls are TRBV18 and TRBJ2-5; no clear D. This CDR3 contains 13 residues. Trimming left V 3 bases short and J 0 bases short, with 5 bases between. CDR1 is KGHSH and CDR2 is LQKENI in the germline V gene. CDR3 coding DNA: TGTGCCAGCTCACCGGGGAACCAAGAGACCCAGTACTTC. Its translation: CASSPGNQETQYF.

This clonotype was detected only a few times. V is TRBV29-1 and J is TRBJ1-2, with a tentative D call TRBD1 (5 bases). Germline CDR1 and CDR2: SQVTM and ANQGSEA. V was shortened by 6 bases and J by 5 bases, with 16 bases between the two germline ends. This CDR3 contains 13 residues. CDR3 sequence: CSVHAGRVYGYTF. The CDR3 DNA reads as TGCAGCGTCCACGCGGGCAGGGTTTATGGCTACACCTTC.

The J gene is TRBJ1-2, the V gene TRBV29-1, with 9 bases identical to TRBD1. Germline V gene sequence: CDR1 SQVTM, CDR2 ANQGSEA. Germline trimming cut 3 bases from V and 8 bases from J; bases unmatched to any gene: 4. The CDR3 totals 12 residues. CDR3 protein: CSVEGTGHGYTF. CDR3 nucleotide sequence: TGCAGCGTTGAGGGGACAGGGCACGGCTACACCTTC.

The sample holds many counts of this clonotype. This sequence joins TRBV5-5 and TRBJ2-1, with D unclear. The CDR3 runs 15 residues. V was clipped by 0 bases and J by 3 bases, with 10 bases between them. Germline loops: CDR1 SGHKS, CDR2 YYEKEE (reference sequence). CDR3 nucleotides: TGTGCCAGCAGCTTGGACGGTAATAACTACAATGAGCAGTTCTTC. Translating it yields CASSLDGNNYNEQFF.

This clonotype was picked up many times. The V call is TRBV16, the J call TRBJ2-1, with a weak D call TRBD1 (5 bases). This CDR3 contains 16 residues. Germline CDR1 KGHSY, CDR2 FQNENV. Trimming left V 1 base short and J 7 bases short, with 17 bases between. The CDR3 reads CASSQFKPLGPNEQFF. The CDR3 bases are TGTGCCAGCAGCCAATTTAAGCCGCTGGGGCCTAATGAGCAGTTCTTC.

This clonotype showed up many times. The CDR3 region is CASSYSSRTGYNEQFF. The CDR3, as DNA: TGTGCCAGCAGTTACAGCTCTAGGACAGGGTACAATGAGCAGTTCTTC. The chain joins TRBV6-5 to TRBJ2-1; 8 bases fit TRBD1. V gave up 2 bases and J gave up 4 bases; unmatched junction bases: 7. Germline CDR1 reads MNHEY; CDR2 reads SVGAGI. This CDR3 contains 16 residues.

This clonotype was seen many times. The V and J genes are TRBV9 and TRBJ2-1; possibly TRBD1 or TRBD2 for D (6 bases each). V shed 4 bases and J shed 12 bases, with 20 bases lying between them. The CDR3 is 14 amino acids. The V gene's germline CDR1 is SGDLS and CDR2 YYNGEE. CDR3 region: CASSSSAGGRGQFF. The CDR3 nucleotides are TGTGCCAGCAGCTCCTCAGCGGGTGGCAGGGGGCAGTTCTTC.

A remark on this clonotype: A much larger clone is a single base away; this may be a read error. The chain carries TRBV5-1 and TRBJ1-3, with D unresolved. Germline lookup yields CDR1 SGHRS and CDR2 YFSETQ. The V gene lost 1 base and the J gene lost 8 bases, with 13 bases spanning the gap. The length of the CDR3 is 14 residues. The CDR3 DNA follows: TGCGCCAGCAGCTTGTCTGGGGAATGGGACACCATATATTTT. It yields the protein CASSLSGEWDTIYF.

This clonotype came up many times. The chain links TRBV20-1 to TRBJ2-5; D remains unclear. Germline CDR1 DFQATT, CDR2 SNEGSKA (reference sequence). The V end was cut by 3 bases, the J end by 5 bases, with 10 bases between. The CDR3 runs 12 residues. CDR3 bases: TGCAGTGCTAGCGACGTTTCTGAGACCCAGTACTTC. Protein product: CSASDVSETQYF.

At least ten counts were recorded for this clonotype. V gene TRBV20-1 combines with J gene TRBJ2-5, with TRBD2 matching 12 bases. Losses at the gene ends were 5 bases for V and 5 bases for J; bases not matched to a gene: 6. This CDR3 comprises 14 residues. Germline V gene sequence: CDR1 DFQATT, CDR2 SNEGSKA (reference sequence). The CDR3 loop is CSAPGLAGHETQYF. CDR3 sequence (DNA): TGCAGTGCTCCCGGACTAGCGGGGCATGAGACCCAGTACTTC.

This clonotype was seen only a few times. CDR3 in DNA: TGTGCCAGCAGCCAAGGGACCGCGGGAGAGACCCAGTACTTC. Translated, it gives CASSQGTAGETQYF. The chain combines TRBV6-2 or TRBV6-3 with TRBJ2-5, with D perhaps being TRBD1 or TRBD2 (5 bases each). The CDR3 contains 14 residues. The V end was cut by 6 bases, the J end by 4 bases, with 15 bases between. CDR1 is MNHEY, CDR2 SVGEGT, per germline.

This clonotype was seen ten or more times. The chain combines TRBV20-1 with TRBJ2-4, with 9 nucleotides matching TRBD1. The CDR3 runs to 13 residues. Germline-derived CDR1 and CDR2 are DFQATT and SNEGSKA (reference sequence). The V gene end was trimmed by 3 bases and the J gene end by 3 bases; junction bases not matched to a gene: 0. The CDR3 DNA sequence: TGCAGTGCTAGGGACAGGGGCAAAAACATTCAGTACTTC. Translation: CSARDRGKNIQYF.

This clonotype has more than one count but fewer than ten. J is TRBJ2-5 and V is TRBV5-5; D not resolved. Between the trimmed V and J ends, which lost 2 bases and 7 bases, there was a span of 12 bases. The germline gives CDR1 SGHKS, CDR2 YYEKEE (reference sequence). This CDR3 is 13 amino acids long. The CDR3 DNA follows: TGTGCCAGCAGCTTTTTGGAAGGCGGGACCCAGTACTTC. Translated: CASSFLEGGTQYF. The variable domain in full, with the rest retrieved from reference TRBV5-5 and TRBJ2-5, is DAGVTQSPTHLIKTRGQQVTLRCSPISGHKSVSWYQQVLGQGPQFIFQYYEKEERGRGNFPDRFSARQFPNYSSELNVNALLLGDSALYLCASSFLEGGTQYFGPGTRLLVL.